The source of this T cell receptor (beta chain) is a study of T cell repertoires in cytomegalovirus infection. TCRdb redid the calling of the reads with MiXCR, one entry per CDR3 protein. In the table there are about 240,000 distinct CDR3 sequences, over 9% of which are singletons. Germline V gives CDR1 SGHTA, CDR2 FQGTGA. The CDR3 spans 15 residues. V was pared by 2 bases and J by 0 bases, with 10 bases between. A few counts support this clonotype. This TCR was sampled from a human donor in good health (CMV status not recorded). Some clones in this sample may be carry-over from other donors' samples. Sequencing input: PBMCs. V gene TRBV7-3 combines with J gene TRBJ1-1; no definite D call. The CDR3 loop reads CASSLLDRLNTEAFF. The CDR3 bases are TGTGCCAGCAGCTTACTTGACCGCTTGAACACTGAAGCTTTCTTT.